A single sample is the source of the 32 T cell receptor beta chains below, sequenced in a study of T cell responses to AZD1222 COVID-19 vaccine. This table comes from immunoSEQ multiplex PCR, and its TCRdb copy is limited to in-frame clones, with some not included. The sample has about 110,000 clones, approximately 86% seen once. The sequencing here drew on peripheral blood, taken on day 0 of AZD1222 vaccination. The receptors come from an adult in good health.

In its sample, this clone was seen once. The rearrangement uses TRBV7-8 and TRBJ1-1; D perhaps matches TRBD1 (5 bases). CDR1 is SGHVS, CDR2 FQNEAQ, per germline. V was cut by 1 base and J by 4 bases, with 7 bases left in between. The CDR3 spans 13 residues. CDR3 sequence reads: CASSLEQVTEAFF. CDR3 DNA: TGTGCCAGCAGCTTAGAACAGGTCACTGAAGCTTTCTTT.

The gene calls are TRBV7-9 and TRBJ2-1; no clear D gene. CDR1 and CDR2 (germline): SEHNR, FQNEAQ (reference sequence). Trimming pared 4 bases from V and 8 bases from J, leaving 9 bases between. The CDR3 length is 12 residues. The CDR3 DNA follows: TGTGCCAGCAGCTCCCGCTCGGATGAGCAGTTCTTC. Its protein product is CASSSRSDEQFF.

The chain joins TRBV13 to TRBJ1-1; D gene unclear. From germline, CDR1 is PRHDT and CDR2 FYEKMQ (reference sequence). The CDR3 is 13 residues long. V was shortened by 5 bases and J by 4 bases, with 11 bases between the two germline ends. The DNA of the CDR3 is TGTGCCAGCAGCCCCACCCTAAGCACTGAAGCTTTCTTT. It codes for CASSPTLSTEAFF.

The chain links TRBV7-3 to TRBJ2-3; D is undetermined. Germline V gene sequence: CDR1 SGHTA, CDR2 FQGTGA. The V gene lost 2 bases and the J gene lost 1 base, with 10 bases spanning the gap. There are 15 residues in the CDR3. Here the CDR3 DNA reads TGTGCCAGCAGCTTATTAACGGAAGGCACAGATACGCAGTATTTT. This translates into CASSLLTEGTDTQYF. Using reference TRBV7-3 and TRBJ2-3 for the parts outside the CDR3, the full variable domain is GAGVSQTPSNKVTEKGKYVELRCDPISGHTALYWYRQSLGQGPEFLIYFQGTGAADDSGLPNDRFFAVRPEGSVSTLKIQRTERGDSAVYLCASSLLTEGTDTQYFGPGTRLTVL.

V and J are TRBV6-5 and TRBJ2-7; D may be TRBD1 or TRBD2 (5 bases each). From germline, CDR1 is MNHEY and CDR2 SVGAGI. The CDR3 is made up of 14 amino acids. V lost 8 bases, J lost 2 bases, and 16 bases lay in between. This CDR3 reads CASSQEAFTYEQYF. The CDR3 coding sequence is TGTGCCAGCTCACAGGAGGCCTTTACCTACGAGCAGTACTTC.

J is TRBJ2-5 and V is TRBV5-4, with TRBD1 matching 7 bases. This CDR3 is 14 amino acids long. V shed 0 bases, J shed 4 bases, and the junction held 3 bases outside the gene matches. CDR1 is SGHNT and CDR2 is YYREEE in the germline V gene (reference sequence). CDR3 residues: CASSLADRVETQYF. The CDR3 nucleotides are TGTGCCAGCAGCTTGGCCGACAGGGTAGAGACCCAGTACTTC.

This chain links TRBV3-1 (or the pseudogene TRBV3-2) with TRBJ1-5, with a possible D match to TRBD1 (6 bases). The CDR3 is 18 residues long. Per germline, CDR1 LGHDT and CDR2 YNNKEL (reference sequence). V was cut by 4 bases and J by 0 bases, with 19 bases left in between. The CDR3: CASSPGTWGANSNQPQHF. CDR3 DNA sequence: TGTGCCAGCAGCCCCGGGACGTGGGGGGCAAATAGCAATCAGCCCCAGCATTTT.

This chain links TRBV15 with TRBJ1-1; possibly TRBD1 for D (6 bases). V dropped 9 bases and J dropped 2 bases, with 16 bases sitting between them. CDR1 LNHNV and CDR2 YYDKDF come from the germline V gene (reference sequence). The CDR3 runs 14 residues. The CDR3 region has the DNA TGTGCCACGAGACTACAGGGCGGTAACACTGAAGCTTTCTTT. It yields the protein CATRLQGGNTEAFF.

This sequence joins TRBV5-1 and TRBJ2-1; 12 bases match TRBD2. The germline V gene has CDR1 SGHRS and CDR2 YFSETQ. The CDR3 has 13 residues. V shed 4 bases, J shed 10 bases, and the junction held 3 bases outside the gene matches. The DNA for the CDR3 is TGCGCCAGCAGCCTCGGACTAGCGGGGGAGCAGTTCTTC. Protein sequence: CASSLGLAGEQFF.

J is TRBJ2-3 and V is TRBV18; no firm D call. Trimming cost V 0 bases and J 3 bases, with 10 bases left between them. Germline values: CDR1 KGHSH, CDR2 LQKENI. The CDR3 loop spans 15 amino acids. The CDR3, as DNA: TGTGCCAGCTCACCACCGGTCAGTGGTACAGATACGCAGTATTTT. Protein product: CASSPPVSGTDTQYF.

This clone came up a few times. This sequence joins TRBV29-1 and TRBJ1-1; D not resolved. V lost 4 bases and J lost 1, with 10 bases in between. Germline-derived CDR1 and CDR2 are SQVTM and ANQGSEA. The CDR3 has 13 residues. The CDR3 DNA follows: TGCAGCGTTGGCACTTCGGGGAACACTGAAGCTTTCTTT. This sequence encodes CSVGTSGNTEAFF.

The chain carries TRBV7-2 and TRBJ1-5; D gene ambiguous. The germline V and J ends were trimmed by 1 base and 6 bases, with 7 bases remaining between them. This CDR3 region has 13 residues. Germline CDR1 reads SGHTA; CDR2 reads FQGNSA. As DNA, the CDR3 is TGTGCCAGCAGCTTAGACGGTGGTCAGCCCCAGCATTTT. Translated, it gives CASSLDGGQPQHF.

The chain joins TRBV6-5 to TRBJ2-7, with TRBD1 matching 8 bases. This CDR3 region has 15 residues. With 5 bases clipped from V and 4 bases from J, the junction kept 10 bases outside the gene matches. CDR1 and CDR2 (germline): MNHEY, SVGAGI. CDR3 amino acids: CASSRPGQAGYEQYF. CDR3 nucleotide sequence: TGTGCCAGCAGTAGACCGGGACAGGCTGGGTACGAGCAGTACTTC.

The V and J genes are TRBV6-5 and TRBJ2-1; a possible D gene is TRBD1 (7 bases). CDR3 length: 16 residues. Germline V gives CDR1 MNHEY, CDR2 SVGAGI. V was cut by 4 bases and J by 4 bases, with 17 bases left in between. The CDR3 here is CASSSPGDSFYNEQFF. CDR3 bases: TGTGCCAGCAGTTCCCCGGGGGACAGCTTTTACAATGAGCAGTTCTTC.

V and J are TRBV5-1 and TRBJ2-1; 13 positions match TRBD2. Germline V lookup: CDR1 SGHRS, CDR2 YFSETQ. The V and J ends lost 4 bases and 0 bases, in that order; junction bases with no gene match: 13. The CDR3 runs 20 residues. The CDR3 DNA follows: TGCGCCAGCAGCCTACTATTACTAGCGGGGGGGCCAACCTCCTACAATGAGCAGTTCTTC. This sequence encodes CASSLLLLAGGPTSYNEQFF. Based on the CDR3 plus reference TRBV5-1 and TRBJ2-1, the full variable domain is KAGVTQTPRYLIKTRGQQVTLSCSPISGHRSVSWYQQTPGQGLQFLFEYFSETQRNKGNFPGRFSGRQFSNSRSEMNVSTLELGDSALYLCASSLLLLAGGPTSYNEQFFGPGTRLTVL.

This sequence joins TRBV2 and TRBJ2-7; D might be TRBD2 (6 bases). The CDR3 spans 16 residues. The germline V and J ends were trimmed by 1 base and 6 bases, with 19 bases remaining between them. The germline V gene encodes CDR1 SNHLY and CDR2 FYNNEI. The CDR3 is CASSEGASASAGEQYF. DNA for the CDR3: TGTGCCAGCAGTGAAGGGGCCTCGGCTAGCGCGGGCGAGCAGTACTTC.

The rearrangement links TRBV4-1 to TRBJ2-4, with a weak D call TRBD1 (6 bases). The length of the CDR3 is 17 residues. Germline V gives CDR1 MGHRA, CDR2 YSYEKL. V lost 0 bases, J lost 1 base, and 13 bases lay in between. The CDR3 DNA reads TGCGCCAGCAGCCAAGAGGGGGCCACCGGGGCCAAAAACATTCAGTACTTC. The encoded protein is CASSQEGATGAKNIQYF.

This chain joins TRBV7-8 and TRBJ1-2; D gene unclear. The CDR3 runs to 17 residues. Per germline, CDR1 SGHVS and CDR2 FQNEAQ. Between the trimmed V and J ends, which lost 5 bases and 2 bases, there was a span of 21 bases. CDR3 loop: CASSPTGRSLGNYGYTF. The CDR3 coding sequence is TGTGCCAGCAGCCCGACCGGCAGGTCGCTAGGGAACTATGGCTACACCTTC.

V gene TRBV5-1 combines with J gene TRBJ2-2, with no clear D. The CDR3 has 16 amino acids. V lost 0 bases and J lost 2, with 11 bases in between. Looked up from germline, CDR1 is SGHRS and CDR2 is YFSETQ. Here the CDR3 DNA reads TGCGCCAGCAGCTTGGCCGATAAGTACAACACCGGGGAGCTGTTTTTT. It codes for CASSLADKYNTGELFF.

The chain couples TRBV3-1 (or the pseudogene TRBV3-2) to TRBJ1-6; D ambiguous. CDR1 is LGHDT and CDR2 is YNNKEL in the germline V gene (reference sequence). Trimming left V 1 base short and J 9 bases short, with 19 bases between. This CDR3 is 17 amino acids long. This chain's CDR3 is CASSQGFQREGGSPLHF. Written as DNA, the CDR3 is TGTGCCAGCAGCCAAGGCTTTCAACGGGAAGGAGGTTCACCCCTCCACTTT.

This chain links TRBV6-1 with TRBJ2-3; 10 bases fit TRBD2. The trim removed 2 bases at V and 3 bases at J, leaving 5 bases unmatched. The CDR3 covers 16 residues. Per germline, CDR1 MNHNS and CDR2 SASEGT. The CDR3 loop reads CASSENELAGTDTQYF. The CDR3 DNA follows: TGTGCCAGCAGTGAAAATGAACTAGCGGGGACAGATACGCAGTATTTT.

The rearrangement links TRBV29-1 to TRBJ1-4; D is uncertain. CDR3 length equals 18 residues. Germline V gene sequence: CDR1 SQVTM, CDR2 ANQGSEA. V lost 5 bases, J lost 6 bases, and 28 bases lay in between. In nucleotides, the CDR3 is TGCAGCGTTATAAAAACCCTGGACCGCCCCGTTGTGCATGAAAAACTGTTTTTT. Translation: CSVIKTLDRPVVHEKLFF.

The table lists this clone with a few counts. The chain is built from TRBV7-6 and TRBJ2-5; D unclear. The CDR3 contains 14 residues. V gave up 5 bases and J gave up 1 base, with 11 bases separating them. CDR1 is SGHVS and CDR2 is FNYEAQ in the germline V gene. The CDR3 loop is CASSPSLLQETQYF. The DNA for the CDR3 is TGTGCCAGCAGCCCATCGCTCCTCCAAGAGACCCAGTACTTC.

The CDR3 DNA reads TGTGCCAGCAGCTTAATGGGACAGGGGGCTACCTACAATGAGCAGTTCTTC. Translation: CASSLMGQGATYNEQFF. The J gene is TRBJ2-1, the V gene TRBV7-9; TRBD1 matches at 12 bases. J gave up 2 bases and V 2 bases, and 4 bases lay outside the gene matches. The CDR3 totals 17 residues. The V gene's germline CDR1 is SEHNR and CDR2 FQNEAQ (reference sequence).

V and J are TRBV19 and TRBJ1-4; tentative D call: TRBD1 (5 bases). The CDR3 extends over 13 amino acids. V shed 6 bases and J shed 8 bases, with 13 bases lying between them. Germline assignment: CDR1 LNHDA and CDR2 SQIVND (reference sequence). This CDR3 reads CASRPTREEKLFF. In nucleotides, the CDR3 is TGTGCCAGTAGACCTACCAGGGAAGAAAAACTGTTTTTT. The full variable domain, its missing parts supplied by reference TRBV19 and TRBJ1-4, is DGGITQSPKYLFRKEGQNVTLSCEQNLNHDAMYWYRQDPGQGLRLIYYSQIVNDFQKGDIAEGYSVSREKKESFPLTVTSAQKNPTAFYLCASRPTREEKLFFGSGTQLSVL.

The chain is built from TRBV18 and TRBJ1-2, with a possible D match to TRBD1 (5 bases). Between the trimmed V and J ends, which lost 3 bases and 6 bases, there was a span of 11 bases. Germline V gives CDR1 KGHSH, CDR2 LQKENI. This CDR3 region has 13 residues. CDR3 nucleotides: TGTGCCAGCTCACCCTCCGGGACCGATGGCTACACCTTC. Its translation: CASSPSGTDGYTF.

This clone was found once. The chain has TRBV5-1 and TRBJ1-4, with no clear D. The CDR3 is 15 residues long. The V and J ends lost 0 bases and 1 base respectively, with 7 bases between them. Germline CDR1 reads SGHRS; CDR2 reads YFSETQ. CDR3 coding DNA: TGCGCCAGCAGCTTGGGGGTTGGAACTAATGAAAAACTGTTTTTT. This codes for CASSLGVGTNEKLFF.

The CDR3 spells CASSFGYEQYF. The DNA for the CDR3 is TGTGCCAGCAGTTTTGGGTACGAGCAGTACTTC. The chain carries TRBV28 and TRBJ2-7, with no clear D. The V gene's germline CDR1 is MDHEN and CDR2 SYDVKM. There are 11 residues in the CDR3. The V gene lost 3 bases and the J gene lost 4 bases, with 4 bases spanning the gap.

The chain carries TRBV12-3 or TRBV12-4 and TRBJ1-1; D gene ambiguous. V was pared by 8 bases and J by 2 bases, with 9 bases between. This CDR3 contains 12 residues. This CDR3 is CASRTGNTEAFF. The CDR3 DNA follows: TGTGCCAGCCGGACGGGAAACACTGAAGCTTTCTTT.

The V and J genes are TRBV10-3 and TRBJ2-1; 11 bases line up with TRBD2. The CDR3 runs 14 residues. CDR1 is ENHRY and CDR2 is SYGVKD in the germline V gene. The V segment lost 7 bases and the J segment 8 bases; nucleotides outside the gene matches: 7. CDR3 nucleotides: TGTGCCATCAAGCGTAGCGGGGGGGCCGATGAGCAGTTCTTC. It codes for CAIKRSGGADEQFF.

The chain recombines TRBV5-5 with TRBJ2-7; the D is unclear. Germline V CDR1 and CDR2: SGHKS, YYEKEE (reference sequence). This CDR3 region has 11 residues. V gave up 6 bases and J gave up 5 bases, with 9 bases separating them. The CDR3 region is CASTRGDEQYF. The CDR3 region has the DNA TGTGCCAGCACCCGAGGCGACGAGCAGTACTTC. Full variable domain (outside the CDR3, taken from reference TRBV5-5 and TRBJ2-7): DAGVTQSPTHLIKTRGQQVTLRCSPISGHKSVSWYQQVLGQGPQFIFQYYEKEERGRGNFPDRFSARQFPNYSSELNVNALLLGDSALYLCASTRGDEQYFGPGTRLTVT.

This chain links TRBV5-1 with TRBJ1-1, with TRBD1 matching 7 bases. V shed 1 base and J 4 bases; nucleotides not matched to a gene: 7. CDR1 is SGHRS and CDR2 is YFSETQ in the germline V gene. The CDR3 consists of 15 residues. The CDR3 loop reads CASSLFQGGFTEAFF. CDR3 DNA: TGCGCCAGCAGCTTGTTTCAGGGGGGCTTCACTGAAGCTTTCTTT.